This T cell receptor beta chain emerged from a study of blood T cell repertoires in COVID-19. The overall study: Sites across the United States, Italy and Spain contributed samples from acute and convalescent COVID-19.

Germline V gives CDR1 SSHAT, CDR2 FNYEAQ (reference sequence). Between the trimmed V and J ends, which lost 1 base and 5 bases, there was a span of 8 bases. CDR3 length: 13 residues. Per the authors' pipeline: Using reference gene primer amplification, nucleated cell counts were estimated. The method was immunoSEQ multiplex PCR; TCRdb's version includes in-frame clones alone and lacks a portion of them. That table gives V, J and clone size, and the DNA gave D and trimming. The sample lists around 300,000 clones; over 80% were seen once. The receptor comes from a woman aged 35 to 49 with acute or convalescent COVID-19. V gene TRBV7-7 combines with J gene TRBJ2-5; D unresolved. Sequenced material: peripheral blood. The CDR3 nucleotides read TGTGCCAGCAGCTTAGTCGGTCGTGAGACCCAGTACTTC. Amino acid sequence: CASSLVGRETQYF.